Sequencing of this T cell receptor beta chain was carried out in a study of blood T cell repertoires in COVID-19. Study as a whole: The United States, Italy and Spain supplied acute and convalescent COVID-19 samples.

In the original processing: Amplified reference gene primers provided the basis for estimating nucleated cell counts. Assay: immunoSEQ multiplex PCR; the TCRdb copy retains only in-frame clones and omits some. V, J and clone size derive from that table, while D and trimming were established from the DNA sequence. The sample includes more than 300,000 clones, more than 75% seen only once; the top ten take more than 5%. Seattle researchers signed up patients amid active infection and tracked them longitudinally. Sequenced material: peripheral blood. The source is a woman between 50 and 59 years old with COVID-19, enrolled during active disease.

This CDR3 reads CASSSMRGLGGYTF. The CDR3, as DNA: TGTGCCAGCAGTTCGATGAGGGGGCTGGGAGGCTACACCTTC. V gene TRBV28 combines with J gene TRBJ1-2; 7 positions match TRBD1. Germline V gives CDR1 MDHEN, CDR2 SYDVKM. The V segment lost 4 bases and the J segment 8 bases; nucleotides outside the gene matches: 10. The CDR3 length is 14 residues.